A selection of T cell receptor beta chains follows, all from one sample in a study of T cells after yellow fever vaccination. In TCRdb, the 5' RACE reads were re-called with MiXCR into one record per CDR3 protein. The sample carries around 590,000 distinct CDR3 sequences, approximately 13% recorded once. The sample consisted of PBMCs, taken on the day of the yellow fever booster vaccination. The receptors were gathered from a man aged 25-40 years who received the YFV17D yellow fever vaccine. CDR3s include the opening cysteine and the closing phenylalanine or tryptophan. Fields, in order: J gene, V gene, CDR3 protein.

j_call: TRBJ2-3; v_call: TRBV3-1; cdr3_aa: CASTNPPGTQYF
j_call: TRBJ2-3; v_call: TRBV25-1; cdr3_aa: CASSEDLAGGYSTDTQYF
j_call: TRBJ2-7; v_call: TRBV18; cdr3_aa: CASSPRRETEQYF
j_call: TRBJ2-7; v_call: TRBV5-1; cdr3_aa: CASSPRTGGSYEQYF
j_call: TRBJ2-3; v_call: TRBV4-2; cdr3_aa: CASSQGPRATDTQYF
j_call: TRBJ1-1; v_call: TRBV9; cdr3_aa: CASSAKLSTEAFF
j_call: TRBJ1-2; v_call: TRBV5-1; cdr3_aa: CASSLVGAGGYTF
j_call: TRBJ2-7; v_call: TRBV6-2/TRBV6-3; cdr3_aa: CASSGPGQPYEQYF
j_call: TRBJ2-4; v_call: TRBV15; cdr3_aa: CATSRVGIGAYF
j_call: TRBJ2-1; v_call: TRBV4-1; cdr3_aa: CASSQGQGAGEQFF
j_call: TRBJ2-1; v_call: TRBV18; cdr3_aa: CASSPPTGRNEQFF
j_call: TRBJ2-7; v_call: TRBV6-5; cdr3_aa: CASSYSGPRGEQYF
j_call: TRBJ2-7; v_call: TRBV6-1; cdr3_aa: CASSALRNYEQYF
j_call: TRBJ2-7; v_call: TRBV10-2; cdr3_aa: CASSLTYPGNEQYF
j_call: TRBJ1-4; v_call: TRBV7-2; cdr3_aa: CASSLGMGGTNEKLFF
j_call: TRBJ2-3; v_call: TRBV5-5; cdr3_aa: CASSLGLAGSGDTQYF
j_call: TRBJ2-1; v_call: TRBV28; cdr3_aa: CAIQGSYNEQFF
j_call: TRBJ2-1; v_call: TRBV7-2; cdr3_aa: CASSFDRGSYNEQFF
j_call: TRBJ2-1; v_call: TRBV3-1; cdr3_aa: CASSHVSGGGPYNEQFF
j_call: TRBJ2-7; v_call: TRBV29-1; cdr3_aa: CSVEDTGEGDEQYF
j_call: TRBJ2-2; v_call: TRBV12-3/TRBV12-4; cdr3_aa: CATNDRVVTGELFF
j_call: TRBJ2-1; v_call: TRBV18; cdr3_aa: CASSEDSFNEQFF
j_call: TRBJ2-5; v_call: TRBV28; cdr3_aa: CASSLSGASETQYF
j_call: TRBJ2-5; v_call: TRBV10-2; cdr3_aa: CASSVGEGKETQYF
j_call: TRBJ2-1; v_call: TRBV24-1; cdr3_aa: CATSAIGRPWEQFF
j_call: TRBJ2-7; v_call: TRBV20-1; cdr3_aa: CSANRQAAANYEQYF
j_call: TRBJ2-1; v_call: TRBV6-1; cdr3_aa: CASRGFNSGAYNEQFF
j_call: TRBJ1-1; v_call: TRBV5-4; cdr3_aa: CASSQTGGMNTEAFF
j_call: TRBJ2-5; v_call: TRBV20-1; cdr3_aa: CSARDHWGSQETQYF
j_call: TRBJ1-5; v_call: TRBV5-1; cdr3_aa: CASSPGQSGQPQHF
j_call: TRBJ2-2; v_call: TRBV12-3/TRBV12-4; cdr3_aa: CASRSRRVAGELFF
j_call: TRBJ2-1; v_call: TRBV7-9; cdr3_aa: CASTPFSGLAGVHEQFF
j_call: TRBJ2-1; v_call: TRBV27; cdr3_aa: CASRSGSGHNEQFF
j_call: TRBJ2-1; v_call: TRBV10-2; cdr3_aa: CASSPGLAGSSYNEQFF
j_call: TRBJ1-2; v_call: TRBV4-3; cdr3_aa: CASSRSSTGGYGYTF
j_call: TRBJ2-1; v_call: TRBV7-2; cdr3_aa: CASSTRAGAYEQFF
j_call: TRBJ2-7; v_call: TRBV29-1; cdr3_aa: CSVRDSSTYEQYF
j_call: TRBJ2-1; v_call: TRBV28; cdr3_aa: CASSLFGEQFF
j_call: TRBJ1-2; v_call: TRBV20-1; cdr3_aa: CSASQDINYGYTF
j_call: TRBJ2-7; v_call: TRBV6-2/TRBV6-3; cdr3_aa: CASSALGGSSYEQYF
j_call: TRBJ2-7; v_call: TRBV12-3/TRBV12-4; cdr3_aa: CASSLAIATKHYEQYF
j_call: TRBJ1-5; v_call: TRBV15; cdr3_aa: CATSREQGSNQPQHF
j_call: TRBJ1-2; v_call: TRBV2; cdr3_aa: CASSVGTGGVLNYGYTF
j_call: TRBJ2-5; v_call: TRBV4-2; cdr3_aa: CASSQDRGLTAETQYF
j_call: TRBJ1-1; v_call: TRBV11-2; cdr3_aa: CASSQGLGAFF
j_call: TRBJ2-2; v_call: TRBV3-1; cdr3_aa: CASSTHPGELFF
j_call: TRBJ1-5; v_call: TRBV7-2; cdr3_aa: CASSLGDRGGNQPQHF
j_call: TRBJ2-7; v_call: TRBV20-1; cdr3_aa: CSGRQGVTYEQYF
j_call: TRBJ2-1; v_call: TRBV5-5; cdr3_aa: CASRILTSGPGRDEQFF
j_call: TRBJ2-3; v_call: TRBV24-1; cdr3_aa: CATSPRLAGGSDTQYF
j_call: TRBJ2-7; v_call: TRBV18; cdr3_aa: CASSPFDQASYEQYF
j_call: TRBJ2-2; v_call: TRBV6-9; cdr3_aa: CASSPNERETGTGELFF
j_call: TRBJ1-1; v_call: TRBV6-5; cdr3_aa: CASSYSIPRQILNTEAFF
j_call: TRBJ2-3; v_call: TRBV5-5; cdr3_aa: CASSGLAEGVWSDTQYF
j_call: TRBJ2-1; v_call: TRBV14; cdr3_aa: CASSQPRDEQFF